The clone carrying this T cell receptor (beta chain) was found many times. No antigen is known for it. Unmatched junction bases numbered 7, after V lost 9 bases and J lost 1 base. There are 14 residues in the CDR3. Within the library, unique molecular identifiers were attached to each individual cDNA molecule. A single record per CDR3 protein comes from TCRdb applying MiXCR to the RACE reads. This sample has tens of thousands of distinct CDR3 sequences, with 6.5% to 8% found just once. The sample comes from a study of human T cells and chemical hapten exposure. Study observations and caveats: Patch test score rose with PT1 expanded TCRs, significant at 8, 16, 32, not 4.

Time point given: patch test 2, 6 weeks after DPC sensitization. Noted treatment: therapeutic diphenylcyclopropenone sensitization with weekly scalp DPC. The V gene is TRBV12-3 or TRBV12-4, the J gene TRBJ2-7; 9 bases match TRBD1. The origin of this receptor is a woman in her twenties or thirties with alopecia areata. Some clones in this sample may be carry-over from other donors' samples. The specimen comprised whole blood, sampled in connection with sensitization to the hapten diphenylcyclopropenone (DPC). The CDR3 is CASTTGTGSYEQYF. DNA of the CDR3: TGTGCCAGTACGACCGGGACAGGGTCCTACGAGCAGTACTTC.